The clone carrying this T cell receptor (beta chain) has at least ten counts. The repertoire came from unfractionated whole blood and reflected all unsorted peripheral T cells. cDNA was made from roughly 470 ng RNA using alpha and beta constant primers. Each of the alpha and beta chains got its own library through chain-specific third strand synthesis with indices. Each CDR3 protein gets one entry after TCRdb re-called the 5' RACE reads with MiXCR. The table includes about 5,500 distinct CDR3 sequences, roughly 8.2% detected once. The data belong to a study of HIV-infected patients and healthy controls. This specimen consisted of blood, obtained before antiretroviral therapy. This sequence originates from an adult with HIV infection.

The CDR3 reads CASSQPAGVNTEAFF. Here the CDR3 DNA reads TGTGCCAGCAGCCAACCCGCGGGGGTGAACACTGAAGCTTTCTTT. This rearrangement joins TRBV14 to TRBJ1-1, with D possibly TRBD1 on 5 matching bases. V lost 2 bases and J lost 0, with 10 bases in between. The CDR3 totals 15 residues. Germline loops: CDR1 SGHDN, CDR2 FVKESK.